This entry describes one TCR beta chain. Its target is unknown. The sample originates from a study of vaccination and CD4 T cells after COVID-19. The Oncomine TCR Beta short-read assay was applied to DNA of cultured CD4+ T cells. In TCRdb, the PCR reads were re-called with MiXCR into one record per CDR3 protein. The sample yields about 19,000 distinct CDR3 sequences, 51% seen once. Germline CDR1 reads SGHTA; CDR2 reads FQGNSA. CDR3 size: 14 residues. The V end lost 2 bases, the J end lost 1 base, and 6 bases lay between the germline ends. Treatment reported: roughly nine-day PBMC culture with coronavirus spike peptide pools or control peptides (ViraFEST assay).

The chain employs TRBV7-2 and TRBJ1-5; the D gene is possibly TRBD1 (5 bases). The clonotype originates from a human donor who had recovered from COVID-19. The material sequenced was CD4+ T cells from blood, cultured in vitro, taken before SARS-CoV-2 vaccination. The DNA of the CDR3 is TGTGCCAGCAGCTTACCAGGGAGCAATCAGCCCCAGCATTTT. Translation gives CASSLPGSNQPQHF.